The next 32 T cell receptor beta chains were all read from a single sample in a study of T-cell memory formation after mild COVID-19. TCRdb reprocessed the 5' RACE reads with MiXCR, giving one entry per CDR3 protein. Of more than 300,000 distinct CDR3 sequences listed, roughly an eighth were seen once; the top ten hold roughly a fifth. What was sequenced was PBMCs or a T cell subset sorted from them (not recorded which). These receptors originate from a young man who had mild COVID-19 (a few samples of this study predate the infection). Cell type and time point are not known.

The chain is built from TRBV5-1 and TRBJ2-3, with 10 bases matching TRBD1. The length of the CDR3 is 15 residues. CDR1 and CDR2 from the germline V gene are SGHRS and YFSETQ. J was trimmed by 5 bases and V by 0 bases; bases with no gene match: 3. DNA of the CDR3: TGCGCCAGCAGCTTGGGACAGGGGGCGAGAGATACGCAGTATTTT. Translating gives CASSLGQGARDTQYF.

The chain links TRBV29-1 to TRBJ1-1; no reliable D call. The V gene lost 7 bases and the J gene lost 0 bases, with 12 bases spanning the gap. The CDR3 runs 13 residues. The V gene's germline CDR1 is SQVTM and CDR2 ANQGSEA. The DNA of the CDR3 is TGCAGCGGGAAAAGGTTAATGAACACTGAAGCTTTCTTT. This gives the protein CSGKRLMNTEAFF.

There are a few counts of this clonotype. V gene TRBV7-9 combines with J gene TRBJ2-1; 7 positions agree with TRBD1. The V and J ends lost 5 bases and 7 bases, in that order; junction bases with no gene match: 11. CDR1 and CDR2 (germline): SEHNR, FQNEAQ (reference sequence). This CDR3 region has 15 residues. CDR3: CASSAPQGTGNEQFF. The CDR3 DNA is TGTGCCAGCAGCGCCCCACAGGGGACGGGGAATGAGCAGTTCTTC.

The CDR3 DNA sequence: TGTGCCAGCAGCTTTATCGGGGGGGAATCCTACGAGCAGTACTTC. Its protein is CASSFIGGESYEQYF. This chain links TRBV11-2 with TRBJ2-7; 8 nucleotides align to TRBD2. The CDR3 has 15 residues. V shed 3 bases and J 1 base; nucleotides not matched to a gene: 5. Germline CDR1 reads SGHAT; CDR2 reads FQNNGV.

This chain links TRBV10-3 with TRBJ2-7; D remains ambiguous. Trimming removed 0 bases from V and 4 bases from J, with 4 bases in between. Germline CDR1 reads ENHRY; CDR2 reads SYGVKD. The CDR3 is made up of 12 amino acids. The CDR3 DNA reads as TGTGCCATCAGTGAGTCAGGGTACGAGCAGTACGTC. Protein product: CAISESGYEQYV.

J is TRBJ2-1 and V is TRBV7-6; a weak D match, TRBD1 (6 bases). This CDR3 has 16 residues. The V end lost 5 bases, the J end lost 6 bases, and 20 bases lay between the germline ends. CDR1 and CDR2 from the germline V gene are SGHVS and FNYEAQ. The CDR3 spells CASSLGGLRQGNEQFF. DNA for the CDR3: TGTGCCAGCAGCCTAGGGGGTTTGCGGCAGGGCAATGAGCAGTTCTTC.

There are a few counts of this clonotype. This chain uses TRBV20-1 with TRBJ2-1, with 14 bases that match TRBD2. Germline CDR1 and CDR2: DFQATT and SNEGSKA (reference sequence). The CDR3 spans 14 residues. J gave up 6 bases and V 5 bases, and 3 bases lay outside the gene matches. CDR3 sequence reads: CSAPTSGGGNEQFF. The CDR3 DNA reads as TGCAGTGCTCCGACTAGCGGGGGGGGCAATGAGCAGTTCTTC.

The V call is TRBV9, the J call TRBJ2-6; D call uncertain. Germline V CDR1 and CDR2: SGDLS, YYNGEE. V was shortened by 3 bases and J by 0 bases, with 13 bases between the two germline ends. There are 17 residues in the CDR3. The CDR3 is CASSERAQDSGANVLTF. CDR3 DNA sequence: TGTGCCAGCAGCGAGAGAGCTCAGGACTCTGGGGCCAACGTCCTGACTTTC.

The chain links TRBV29-1 to TRBJ2-1; TRBD2 agrees at 11 bases. Germline V gene sequence: CDR1 SQVTM, CDR2 ANQGSEA. The CDR3 loop spans 14 amino acids. Trimming cost V 8 bases and J 10 bases; bases outside gene matches: 13. The CDR3 here is CSTLGTSGSREQFF. The CDR3 DNA reads as TGCAGCACCCTGGGTACTAGCGGGAGCAGGGAGCAGTTCTTC.

CDR3 loop: CASSAYSGPYNSPLHF. As DNA, the CDR3 is TGTGCCAGCAGCGCCTACAGTGGCCCCTATAATTCACCCCTCCACTTT. The chain combines TRBV9 with TRBJ1-6; D is undetermined. Germline CDR1 is SGDLS and CDR2 is YYNGEE. CDR3 length: 16 residues. V was shortened by 3 bases and J by 2 bases, with 12 bases between the two germline ends.

The sample holds many counts of this clonotype. The V call is TRBV10-3, the J call TRBJ1-2; D not resolved. V lost 2 bases and J lost 6, with 16 bases in between. This CDR3 is 15 amino acids long. Germline CDR1 reads ENHRY; CDR2 reads SYGVKD. The CDR3 reads CAISEPAGVSDGYTF. In nucleotides, the CDR3 is TGTGCCATCAGTGAGCCGGCCGGGGTGTCGGATGGCTACACCTTC.

The J gene is TRBJ1-3, the V gene TRBV29-1; D gene uncertain. CDR1 and CDR2 from the germline V gene are SQVTM and ANQGSEA. The CDR3 loop spans 14 amino acids. V was trimmed by 3 bases and J by 8 bases, leaving 17 bases between them. Written as DNA, the CDR3 is TGCAGCGTTGAGGATGCAAACCGGCGAGACACCATATATTTT. Translation: CSVEDANRRDTIYF. Full variable domain (remainder filled in from reference TRBV29-1 and TRBJ1-3): SAVISQKPSRDICQRGTSLTIQCQVDSQVTMMFWYRQQPGQSLTLIATANQGSEATYESGFVIDKFPISRPNLTFSTLTVSNMSPEDSSIYLCSVEDANRRDTIYFGEGSWLTVV.

This clonotype turned up a few times. This chain connects TRBV7-9 to TRBJ2-1; D not resolved. The CDR3 is 10 amino acids. CDR1 and CDR2 from the germline V gene are SEHNR and FQNEAQ (reference sequence). V lost 5 bases and J 10 bases, leaving 6 bases between the germline ends. Here the CDR3 reads CASSPLEQFF. CDR3 in DNA: TGTGCCAGCAGCCCTCTCGAGCAGTTCTTC. Full variable domain (rest looked up from reference TRBV7-9 and TRBJ2-1): DTGVSQNPRHKITKRGQNVTFRCDPISEHNRLYWYRQTLGQGPEFLTYFQNEAQLEKSRLLSDRFSAERPKGSFSTLEIQRTEQGDSAMYLCASSPLEQFFGPGTRLTVL.

This clonotype came up a few times. The chain carries TRBV7-2 and TRBJ2-7, with D perhaps TRBD2 (6 bases). There are 15 residues in the CDR3. The germline V gene has CDR1 SGHTA and CDR2 FQGNSA. V lost 2 bases and J lost 4, with 15 bases in between. CDR3 DNA sequence: TGTGCCAGCAGCTTATTTGGGGGGATTGTATACGAGCAGTACTTC. This encodes CASSLFGGIVYEQYF.

This clonotype was seen a handful of times. This sequence joins TRBV2 and TRBJ2-5, with 7 bases matching TRBD2. In germline, CDR1 is SNHLY, CDR2 FYNNEI. Trimming took 6 bases from V and 6 from J; bases not matched to a gene: 13. The CDR3 is 15 amino acids. The CDR3 sequence: CASSPTSFGPKTQYF. The CDR3 DNA reads as TGTGCCAGCAGCCCGACTAGCTTCGGTCCCAAGACCCAGTACTTC. The full variable domain, with the rest looked up from reference TRBV2 and TRBJ2-5, is EPEVTQTPSHQVTQMGQEVILRCVPISNHLYFYWYRQILGQKVEFLVSFYNNEISEKSEIFDDQFSVERPDGSNFTLKIRSTKLEDSAMYFCASSPTSFGPKTQYFGPGTRLLVL.

CDR3: CASSLQLNTGELFF. As DNA, the CDR3 is TGTGCCAGCTCACTTCAACTGAACACCGGGGAGCTGTTTTTT. The genes are TRBV18 and TRBJ2-2; no clear D. V was pared by 4 bases and J by 1 base, with 7 bases between. The CDR3 has 14 amino acids. Looked up from germline, CDR1 is KGHSH and CDR2 is LQKENI. The full variable domain, its missing parts supplied by reference TRBV18 and TRBJ2-2, is NAGVMQNPRHLVRRRGQEARLRCSPMKGHSHVYWYRQLPEEGLKFMVYLQKENIIDESGMPKERFSAEFPKEGPSILRIQQVVRGDSAAYFCASSLQLNTGELFFGEGSRLTVL.

This clonotype appeared a few times. The rearrangement joins TRBV4-2 to TRBJ2-7; a weak D match, TRBD2 (6 bases). CDR1 and CDR2 (germline): LGHNA, YNFKEQ. V was shortened by 0 bases and J by 0 bases, with 9 bases between the two germline ends. The CDR3 covers 15 residues. CDR3 sequence: CASSQEISGSYEQYF. CDR3 DNA: TGTGCCAGCAGCCAAGAGATTAGCGGCTCCTACGAGCAGTACTTC.

This clonotype appeared many times. At one end the junction does not follow the germline gene, possibly because of a read error. The chain has TRBV5-1 and TRBJ2-3; D possibly corresponds to TRBD2 (7 bases). This CDR3 has 14 amino acids. Germline CDR1 SGHRS, CDR2 YFSETQ. CDR3 coding DNA: TGTGCCAGCAGCTTCGGGGGGCCCACAGATACGCAGTATTTT. Its protein is CASSFGGPTDTQYF. Together with reference TRBV5-1 and TRBJ2-3, the CDR3 gives the full variable domain: KAGVTQTPRYLIKTRGQQVTLSCSPISGHRSVSWYQQTPGQGLQFLFEYFSETQRNKGNFPGRFSGRQFSNSRSEMNVSTLELGDSALYLCASSFGGPTDTQYFGPGTRLTVL.

V and J are TRBV6-2 or TRBV6-3 and TRBJ1-6, with D perhaps TRBD1 (6 bases). The CDR3 loop spans 16 amino acids. The germline V and J ends were trimmed by 6 bases and 6 bases, with 18 bases remaining between them. Looked up from germline, CDR1 is MNHEY and CDR2 is SVGEGT. DNA for the CDR3: TGTGCCAGCAGCCGGACAGCCGGGGGGATTAATTCACCCCTCCACTTT. Translation gives CASSRTAGGINSPLHF.

The chain couples TRBV7-3 to TRBJ2-5; TRBD2 matches 14 bases. The junction had 4 bases not matched to a gene; V was cut back by 2 bases and J by 5 bases. Per germline, CDR1 SGHTA and CDR2 FQGTGA. The CDR3 runs to 16 residues. CDR3 DNA: TGTGCCAGCAGCTTACGGGGACTAGCGGGGGAGGAGACCCAGTACTTC. Translating it yields CASSLRGLAGEETQYF.

The J gene is TRBJ2-1, the V gene TRBV7-2; the match to TRBD2 covers 11 bases. Trimming removed 4 bases from V and 4 bases from J; junction bases left unmatched: 3. Germline lookup yields CDR1 SGHTA and CDR2 FQGNSA. The CDR3 covers 15 residues. This CDR3 is CASSSTSGVYNEQFF. Written as DNA, the CDR3 is TGTGCCAGCAGCTCGACTAGCGGGGTTTACAATGAGCAGTTCTTC.

This clonotype was seen more than once but under ten times. This rearrangement joins TRBV20-1 to TRBJ2-3; D is unresolved. Germline V gene data show CDR1 as DFQATT and CDR2 as SNEGSKA (reference sequence). Between the trimmed V and J ends, which lost 2 bases and 4 bases, there was a span of 4 bases. The length of the CDR3 is 11 residues. The chain's CDR3 is CSARSADTQYF. DNA for the CDR3: TGCAGTGCTAGAAGTGCAGATACGCAGTATTTT.

The chain is built from TRBV6-6 and TRBJ2-3, with 9 bases aligning to TRBD2. V dropped 6 bases and J dropped 6; count of bases not matched to a gene: 10. This CDR3 has 15 amino acids. Germline CDR1 MNHNY, CDR2 SVGAGI (reference sequence). The CDR3 DNA follows: TGTGCCAGCAGAGAAGGGGGACTAGCCGTGGATACGCAGTATTTT. This translates into CASREGGLAVDTQYF.

This clonotype was detected many times. V gene TRBV5-1 combines with J gene TRBJ2-1, with 9 positions matching TRBD2. The CDR3 is made up of 16 amino acids. Germline trimming cut 4 bases from V and 0 bases from J; bases unmatched to any gene: 5. Germline lookup yields CDR1 SGHRS and CDR2 YFSETQ. The CDR3, as DNA: TGCGCCAGCAGCGATAGCGGGGGCAGCTCCTACAATGAGCAGTTCTTC. Its protein product is CASSDSGGSSYNEQFF.

The chain is built from TRBV6-2 or TRBV6-3 and TRBJ2-1, with 10 nucleotides matching TRBD1. Trimming took 6 bases from V and 7 from J; bases not matched to a gene: 9. The CDR3 contains 15 residues. Germline V gene lookup returns CDR1 MNHEY and CDR2 SVGEGT. CDR3 region: CASRPHGTGENEQFF. CDR3 DNA: TGTGCCAGCAGACCGCATGGGACAGGGGAAAATGAGCAGTTCTTC.

This clonotype appeared a few times. J is TRBJ1-5 and V is TRBV20-1, with a weak D call TRBD1 (6 bases). Germline CDR1 and CDR2: DFQATT and SNEGSKA (reference sequence). CDR3 length equals 13 residues. V was shortened by 2 bases and J by 3 bases, with 8 bases between the two germline ends. In nucleotides, the CDR3 is TGCAGTGCTAGACGGGACATCAATCAGCCCCAGCATTTT. This gives the protein CSARRDINQPQHF.

Only a few counts were recorded for this clonotype. This sequence joins TRBV5-5 and TRBJ1-1; D perhaps matches TRBD1 (5 bases). V was pared by 5 bases and J by 1 base, with 9 bases between. CDR1 and CDR2 from the germline V gene are SGHKS and YYEKEE (reference sequence). CDR3 length: 13 amino acids. CDR3 sequence reads: CASRDGGNTEAFF. For the CDR3, the DNA is TGTGCCAGCAGGGATGGGGGGAACACTGAAGCTTTCTTT.

This clonotype was observed a few times. The V gene is TRBV5-5, the J gene TRBJ2-3; 7 nucleotides line up with TRBD1. The CDR3 loop spans 13 amino acids. Trimming removed 4 bases from V and 5 bases from J; junction bases left unmatched: 4. CDR1 is SGHKS, CDR2 YYEKEE, per germline (reference sequence). The chain's CDR3 is CASSAHRGDTQYF. CDR3 sequence (DNA): TGTGCCAGCAGCGCCCACAGGGGAGATACGCAGTATTTT.

This clonotype was found a few times. The J gene is TRBJ1-1, the V gene TRBV29-1; D perhaps matches TRBD1 (6 bases). This CDR3 region has 14 residues. CDR1 is SQVTM, CDR2 ANQGSEA, per germline. Deletions cut 7 bases from V and 4 bases from J, with 19 bases between. The CDR3 is CSAHPGHGGTEAFF. The CDR3 DNA follows: TGCAGCGCTCATCCGGGACACGGGGGCACTGAAGCTTTCTTT.

This clonotype was seen at least ten times. V usage is TRBV20-1 and J usage is TRBJ2-5; D could derive from TRBD1 or TRBD2 (5 bases each). Germline V gene sequence: CDR1 DFQATT, CDR2 SNEGSKA (reference sequence). The CDR3 totals 15 residues. Trimming stripped 6 bases from V and 2 bases from J, with 19 bases between. The CDR3 coding sequence is TGCAGTGCACGCAAACCCGGGGCTCGACAAGAGACCCAGTACTTC. This translates into CSARKPGARQETQYF.

V usage is TRBV19 and J usage is TRBJ2-4, with a possible D match to TRBD2 (6 bases). Looked up from germline, CDR1 is LNHDA and CDR2 is SQIVND (reference sequence). V lost 3 bases to trimming and J lost 5 bases, with 20 bases between them. CDR3 length equals 17 residues. CDR3 protein: CASSIQRYRTGENIQYF. The DNA of the CDR3 is TGTGCCAGTAGTATTCAACGTTATCGGACGGGAGAAAACATTCAGTACTTC.

The V call is TRBV18, the J call TRBJ1-1; D perhaps matches TRBD1 (5 bases). V lost 6 bases and J lost 3, with 17 bases in between. This CDR3 is 15 amino acids long. Germline loops: CDR1 KGHSH, CDR2 LQKENI. CDR3 protein: CASSLTREGYTEAFF. DNA of the CDR3: TGTGCCAGCTCGCTAACCAGGGAGGGGTACACTGAAGCTTTCTTT.